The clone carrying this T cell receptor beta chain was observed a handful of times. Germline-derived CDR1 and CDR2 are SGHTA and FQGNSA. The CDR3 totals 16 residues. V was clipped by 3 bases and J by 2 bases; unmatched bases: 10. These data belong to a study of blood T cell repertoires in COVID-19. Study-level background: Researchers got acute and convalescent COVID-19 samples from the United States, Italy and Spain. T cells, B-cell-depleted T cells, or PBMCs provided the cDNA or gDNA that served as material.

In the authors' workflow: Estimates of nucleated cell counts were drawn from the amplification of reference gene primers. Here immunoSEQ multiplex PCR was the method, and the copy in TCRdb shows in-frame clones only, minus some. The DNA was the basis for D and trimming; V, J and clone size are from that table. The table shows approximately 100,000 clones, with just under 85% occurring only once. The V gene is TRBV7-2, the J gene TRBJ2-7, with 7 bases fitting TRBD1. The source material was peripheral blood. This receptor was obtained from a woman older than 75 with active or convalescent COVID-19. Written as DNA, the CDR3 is TGTGCCAGCAGCTTTCGACCCCGGGACAGCACCTACGAGCAGTACTTC. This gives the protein CASSFRPRDSTYEQYF.